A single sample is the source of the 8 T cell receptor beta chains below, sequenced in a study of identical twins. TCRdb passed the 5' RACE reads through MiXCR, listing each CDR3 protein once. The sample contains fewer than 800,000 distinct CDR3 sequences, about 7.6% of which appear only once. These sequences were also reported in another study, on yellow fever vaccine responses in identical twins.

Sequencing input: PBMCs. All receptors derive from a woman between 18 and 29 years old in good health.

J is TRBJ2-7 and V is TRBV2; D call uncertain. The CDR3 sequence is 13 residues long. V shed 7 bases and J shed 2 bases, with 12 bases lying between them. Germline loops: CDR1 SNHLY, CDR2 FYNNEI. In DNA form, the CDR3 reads TGTGCCAGCAATGGGAACTTGGCCTACGAGCAGTACTTC. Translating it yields CASNGNLAYEQYF.

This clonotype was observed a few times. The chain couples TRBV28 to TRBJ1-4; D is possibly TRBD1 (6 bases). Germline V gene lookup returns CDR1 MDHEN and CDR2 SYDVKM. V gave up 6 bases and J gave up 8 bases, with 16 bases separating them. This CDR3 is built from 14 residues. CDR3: CASSSMGHWEKLFF. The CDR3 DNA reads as TGTGCCAGCAGCAGTATGGGACATTGGGAAAAACTGTTTTTT.

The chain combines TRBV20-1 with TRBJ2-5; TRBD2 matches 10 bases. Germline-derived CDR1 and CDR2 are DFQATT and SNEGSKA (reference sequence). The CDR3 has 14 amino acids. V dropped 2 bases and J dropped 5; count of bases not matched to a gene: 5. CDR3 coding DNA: TGCAGTGCTAGAACCGGGACTAGCGTGGAGACCCAGTACTTC. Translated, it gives CSARTGTSVETQYF.

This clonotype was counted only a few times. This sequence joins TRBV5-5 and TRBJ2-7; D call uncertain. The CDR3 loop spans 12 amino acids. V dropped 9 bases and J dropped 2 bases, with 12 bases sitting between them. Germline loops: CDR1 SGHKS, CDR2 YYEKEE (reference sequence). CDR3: CATQTGTYEQYF. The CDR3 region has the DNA TGTGCCACCCAGACCGGAACCTACGAGCAGTACTTC.

CDR3 in amino acids: CASSQGPIAGGQETQYF. The CDR3 region has the DNA TGCGCCAGCAGCCAAGGGCCGATAGCGGGGGGCCAAGAGACCCAGTACTTC. The chain carries TRBV4-1 and TRBJ2-5, with 10 nucleotides matching TRBD2. This CDR3 spans 17 amino acids. Per germline, CDR1 MGHRA and CDR2 YSYEKL. J was trimmed by 1 base and V by 1 base; bases with no gene match: 6.

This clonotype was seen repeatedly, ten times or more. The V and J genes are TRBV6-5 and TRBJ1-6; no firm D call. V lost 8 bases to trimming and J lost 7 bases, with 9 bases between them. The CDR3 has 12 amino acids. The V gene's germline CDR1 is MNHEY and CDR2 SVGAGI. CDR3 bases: TGTGCCAGCTCCAGAGGCAATTCACCCCTCCACTTT. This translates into CASSRGNSPLHF.

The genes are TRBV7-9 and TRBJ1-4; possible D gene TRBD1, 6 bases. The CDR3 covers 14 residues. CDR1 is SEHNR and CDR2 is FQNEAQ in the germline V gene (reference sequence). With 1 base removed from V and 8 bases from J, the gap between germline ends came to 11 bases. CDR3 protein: CASSLEQGLEKLFF. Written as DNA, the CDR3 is TGTGCCAGCAGCTTAGAACAGGGCCTCGAAAAACTGTTTTTT.

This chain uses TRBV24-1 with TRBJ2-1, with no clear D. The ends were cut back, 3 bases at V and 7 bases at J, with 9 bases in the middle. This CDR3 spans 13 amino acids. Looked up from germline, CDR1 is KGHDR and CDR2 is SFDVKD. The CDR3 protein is CATSDPTTNEQFF. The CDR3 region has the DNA TGTGCCACCAGTGATCCCACTACGAATGAGCAGTTCTTC.